These T cell receptor beta chains were read from a single sample in a study of immune characterization of retroperitoneal liposarcoma. From the PCR reads, TCRdb called clonotypes with MiXCR, one entry per CDR3 protein. The table shows around 20,000 distinct CDR3 sequences, with around 38% occurring only once. The sample was blood. Receptors originate from a male donor with retroperitoneal liposarcoma. CDR3s include the opening cysteine and the closing phenylalanine or tryptophan. A D gene is named only where the DNA matches it firmly. Expanded clones are given a class, and other clones once, few, many or no size at all.

D: .
size: few
J: TRBJ1-1
V: TRBV6-6
DNA: TGTGCCAGCAGTTACAGGATCACAAACACTGAAGCTTTCTTT
CDR3: CASSYRITNTEAFF

D: TRBD2
size: medium-sized
J: TRBJ2-3
V: TRBV12-3/TRBV12-4
DNA: TGTGCCAGCAGTCCACTAGCGGTGAGCACAGATACGCAGTATTTT
CDR3: CASSPLAVSTDTQYF

D: TRBD2
size: .
J: TRBJ2-1
V: TRBV6-1
DNA: TGTGCCAGCAGTTGGGGGGGTAAAGGCTATGAGCAGTTCTTC
CDR3: CASSWGGKGYEQFF

D: .
size: .
J: TRBJ2-3
V: TRBV6-8
DNA: TGTGCCAGCAGCCTTAGACGGACGGAGAAAGATACGCATTATTTT
CDR3: CASSLRRTEKDTHYF

D: .
size: medium-sized
J: TRBJ2-3
V: TRBV7-2
DNA: TGTGCCAGCAGCCCCACCCCGAGTACGCAGTATTTT
CDR3: CASSPTPSTQYF

D: TRBD2
size: many
J: TRBJ2-1
V: TRBV12-3/TRBV12-4
DNA: TGTGCCAGCAGGTCCAGCGGGGGCCACTACGAGCAGTTCTTC
CDR3: CASRSSGGHYEQFF

D: TRBD2
size: once
J: TRBJ2-7
V: TRBV7-2
DNA: TGTGGTAGCAGCTTAGCTTCTAGCGGGAGTTCCTCCTCCTACGAGCAGTACTTC
CDR3: CGSSLASSGSSSSYEQYF

D: .
size: .
J: TRBJ2-2
V: TRBV4-1
DNA: TGTGCCAGCAGCCCCCGAGTTGGGGGGTCACGCACCGGGGAGCTGTTTTTT
CDR3: CASSPRVGGSRTGELFF

D: .
size: .
J: TRBJ2-3
V: TRBV25-1
DNA: TGTGCCAGCAGCGAGAGTCCGAGGGGCGCAGATACGCAGTATTTT
CDR3: CASSESPRGADTQYF

D: TRBD1
size: .
J: TRBJ2-1
V: TRBV7-2
DNA: TGTGCCAGCAGCTTAAGGACAGGGTATCAGGAGACCCAGTTCTTC
CDR3: CASSLRTGYQETQFF

D: TRBD1
size: .
J: TRBJ2-1
V: TRBV12-3/TRBV12-4
DNA: TGTGCCAGCAGTCGTATCCGAGGCAGGGGCCCAGGGGGCACCCATGAGCAGTTCTTC
CDR3: CASSRIRGRGPGGTHEQFF

D: .
size: .
J: TRBJ1-5
V: TRBV6-1
DNA: TGTGCCAGCAGTGAGGAGCCTGACAGGAATCAGCCCCAGCATTTT
CDR3: CASSEEPDRNQPQHF

D: TRBD2
size: .
J: TRBJ2-1
V: TRBV7-2
DNA: TGTGCCAGCAGCTTAGGGGGTAGCGGGGGGAGGGGAGGGACCCAGTTCTTC
CDR3: CASSLGGSGGRGGTQFF

D: TRBD2
size: .
J: TRBJ2-7
V: TRBV6-1
DNA: TGTACCAGCAGTGAAGGCGGGAGACGATACAATGAGCAGTACTTC
CDR3: CTSSEGGRRYNEQYF

D: .
size: .
J: TRBJ2-3
V: TRBV6-2/TRBV6-3
DNA: TGTGCCAGCAGTTACGGGCTAGTAATGGGAGATACGCAGTATTTT
CDR3: CASSYGLVMGDTQYF

D: .
size: many
J: TRBJ1-4
V: TRBV7-2
DNA: TGTGCCAGCAGCTTAGGGCGGGAAAAACTGTTTTTT
CDR3: CASSLGREKLFF

D: TRBD2
size: .
J: TRBJ2-3
V: TRBV7-6
DNA: TGTGCCAGCAGCTTAGTTCCAGTTCTAGCGGGAACTGGGACAGATACGCAGTATTTT
CDR3: CASSLVPVLAGTGTDTQYF

D: .
size: .
J: TRBJ2-1
V: TRBV6-2/TRBV6-3
DNA: TGTGCCAGCAGTCTAGGAAGACTTCTTACCTACAATGAGCAGTTCTTC
CDR3: CASSLGRLLTYNEQFF

D: .
size: many
J: TRBJ2-7
V: TRBV11-3
DNA: TGTGCCAGCAGTCCCCTCGGTGGTGGCTACGAGCAGTACTTC
CDR3: CASSPLGGGYEQYF

D: .
size: .
J: TRBJ2-1
V: TRBV7-2
DNA: TGTGCCAGCAGCTTAGCTTTGTTCCGCTCCTACAATGAGCAGTTCTTC
CDR3: CASSLALFRSYNEQFF

D: .
size: many
J: TRBJ1-1
V: TRBV6-1
DNA: TGTGCCAGCAGGGGGATGGGCACTGAAGCTTTCTTT
CDR3: CASRGMGTEAFF

D: .
size: medium-sized
J: TRBJ2-1
V: TRBV11-2
DNA: TGTGCCAGCAACCAGGGGGGACCCACCTACAATGAGCAGTTCTTC
CDR3: CASNQGGPTYNEQFF

D: .
size: many
J: TRBJ2-3
V: TRBV12-3/TRBV12-4
DNA: TGTGCCAGCAGTCTTCGCTTTACGCAGTATTTT
CDR3: CASSLRFTQYF

D: .
size: .
J: TRBJ1-1
V: TRBV4-1
DNA: TGCGCCAGCAGCCAAGAACTTTCGGGGGTTGAAGCTTTCTTT
CDR3: CASSQELSGVEAFF

D: TRBD2
size: many
J: TRBJ2-3
V: TRBV12-3/TRBV12-4
DNA: TGTGCCAGCAGCCTAGCGGGAGGGCTCACAGATACGCAGTATTTT
CDR3: CASSLAGGLTDTQYF

D: TRBD1
size: large
J: TRBJ2-7
V: TRBV6-1
DNA: TGTGCCAGCATTGGACAGGGAGCCTACGAGCAGTACTTC
CDR3: CASIGQGAYEQYF

D: .
size: few
J: TRBJ2-7
V: TRBV11-3
DNA: TGTGCCAGCAGCTTGGGGGGTAGCGATTCCTCCTACGAGCAGTACTTC
CDR3: CASSLGGSDSSYEQYF

D: TRBD2
size: medium-sized
J: TRBJ2-1
V: TRBV6-4
DNA: TGTGCCAGCAGTGACTCTAGCGGGAGCTACAATGAGCAGTTCTTC
CDR3: CASSDSSGSYNEQFF

D: TRBD1
size: few
J: TRBJ2-1
V: TRBV11-2
DNA: TGTGCCAGCACCAAACAGGGGCTTGGAGAGACCCAGTTCTTC
CDR3: CASTKQGLGETQFF

D: .
size: .
J: TRBJ2-5
V: TRBV18
DNA: TGTGCCAGCTCACCACCGGGGCAAGAGACCCAGTACTTC
CDR3: CASSPPGQETQYF

D: .
size: medium-sized
J: TRBJ2-1
V: TRBV12-3/TRBV12-4
DNA: TGTGCCAGCAGTTTCCACTACGAGCAGTTCTTC
CDR3: CASSFHYEQFF

D: TRBD2
size: many
J: TRBJ2-1
V: TRBV7-2
DNA: TGTGCCAGCCGCCCGACTAGCGGGAGTGATGAGCAGTTCTTC
CDR3: CASRPTSGSDEQFF